A selection of T cell receptor beta chains follows, all from one sample in a study of blood T cell repertoires in COVID-19. The repertoire was sequenced with immunoSEQ multiplex PCR; TCRdb's copy has only in-frame clones and lacks some. The sample consists of 220,000 or so clones, around 90% of them appearing once. Sample: peripheral blood. These receptors all stem from a man in his sixties who had recovered from COVID-19. Both conserved end residues are part of each CDR3. The D gene is left open where the match is weak. Not all rows give a size; the values are once, few, many and, for expanded clones, a class.

len | j_gene | v_gene | d_gene | abundance | CDR3aa | CDR3nt
11 | TRBJ1-1 | TRBV19 | - | - | CASRAGGKAFF | TGTGCCAGTAGAGCTGGAGGGAAAGCTTTCTTT
15 | TRBJ2-2 | TRBV7-3 | TRBD2 | - | CASSLGLAGSGELFF | TGTGCCAGCAGCTTAGGACTAGCGGGGAGCGGGGAGCTGTTTTTT
15 | TRBJ2-1 | TRBV5-1 | - | - | CASSYPGQKLKEQFF | TGCGCCAGCAGCTATCCGGGACAAAAACTTAAGGAGCAGTTCTTC
14 | TRBJ2-1 | TRBV6-1 | TRBD2 | - | CASSEGARGGEQFF | TGTGCCAGCAGTGAAGGGGCCCGGGGGGGCGAGCAGTTCTTC
15 | TRBJ2-5 | TRBV4-1 | TRBD2 | - | CASSQLGLAGETQYF | TGCGCCAGCAGCCAACTTGGCCTAGCGGGGGAGACCCAGTACTTC
19 | TRBJ1-6 | TRBV10-3 | TRBD1 | - | CAISEPGQGSVSYNSPLHF | TGTGCCATCAGTGAGCCGGGACAGGGTTCCGTCTCCTATAATTCACCCCTCCACTTT
14 | TRBJ2-1 | TRBV28 | - | - | CASSLSSAYNEQFF | TGTGCCAGCAGTTTATCCTCTGCGTACAATGAGCAGTTCTTC
14 | TRBJ2-2 | TRBV5-1 | TRBD1 | - | CASYRDRVDGELFF | TGCGCCAGCTACCGGGACAGGGTGGACGGGGAGCTGTTTTTT
14 | TRBJ1-1 | TRBV29-1 | - | - | CSVATGSRNTEAFF | TGCAGCGTGGCTACAGGGTCCCGAAACACTGAAGCTTTCTTT
17 | TRBJ1-2 | TRBV27 | - | - | CASSPLGGRGKNYGYTF | TGTGCCAGCAGTCCGTTGGGCGGGAGGGGAAAAAACTATGGCTACACCTTC
14 | TRBJ2-6 | TRBV27 | - | - | CASSPGTRANVLTF | TGTGCCAGCAGCCCCGGGACACGGGCCAACGTCCTGACTTTC
13 | TRBJ2-7 | TRBV7-3 | - | few | CASSLSFLEEQYF | TGTGCCAGCAGCTTATCGTTTCTTGAGGAGCAGTACTTC
16 | TRBJ2-1 | TRBV6-2/TRBV6-3 | - | - | CASSSGQTNTNNEQFF | TGTGCCAGCAGTTCCGGACAGACTAATACCAACAATGAGCAGTTCTTC
13 | TRBJ2-7 | TRBV30 | - | once | CAWREGLSYEQYF | TGTGCCTGGAGGGAGGGCCTCTCCTACGAGCAGTACTTC
13 | TRBJ2-5 | TRBV6-5 | - | - | CASNRQFQETQYF | TGTGCCAGCAACAGACAGTTCCAAGAGACCCAGTACTTC
15 | TRBJ2-7 | TRBV7-2 | TRBD2 | once | CASSALAGGFDEQYF | TGTGCCAGCAGCGCTCTAGCGGGAGGTTTTGACGAGCAGTACTTC
14 | TRBJ2-7 | TRBV7-3 | TRBD2 | - | CASSSGLAGGEQYF | TGTGCCAGCAGCTCCGGACTAGCGGGGGGTGAGCAGTACTTC
14 | TRBJ2-5 | TRBV7-6 | TRBD2 | - | CASSLGGGSETQYF | TGTGCCAGCAGCTTAGGGGGGGGGTCGGAGACCCAGTACTTC
18 | TRBJ1-2 | TRBV27 | - | - | CASSFATKDGNRVFGYTF | TGTGCCAGCAGTTTCGCGACCAAGGATGGTAACAGGGTGTTTGGCTACACCTTC
14 | TRBJ2-3 | TRBV24-1 | TRBD2 | - | CATSVAGAGDTQYF | TGTGCCACCAGTGTAGCGGGAGCGGGAGATACGCAGTATTTT
15 | TRBJ2-7 | TRBV5-1 | TRBD1 | once | CASSLEGQALYEQYF | TGCGCCAGCAGCTTGGAGGGACAGGCTTTGTACGAGCAGTACTTC
15 | TRBJ1-6 | TRBV4-1 | TRBD1 | - | CASSQQTGGNSPLHF | TGCGCCAGCAGCCAACAGACAGGGGGCAATTCACCCCTCCACTTT
13 | TRBJ1-5 | TRBV18 | - | - | CASSLLDSQPQHF | TGTGCCAGCTCACTTTTGGACAGCCAGCCCCAGCATTTT
15 | TRBJ2-6 | TRBV18 | - | - | CASSPPAPGANVLTF | TGTGCCAGCTCACCACCGGCTCCTGGGGCCAACGTCCTGACTTTC
14 | TRBJ2-7 | TRBV7-9 | - | - | CASSLAGGPYEQYF | TGTGCCAGCAGCTTAGCTGGGGGCCCCTACGAGCAGTACTTC
18 | TRBJ2-2 | TRBV21-1 | - | few | CASSKAGQDSSDTGELFF | TGTGCCAGCAGCAAAGCGGGACAGGATTCTAGTGACACCGGGGAGCTGTTTTTT
14 | TRBJ2-7 | TRBV7-2 | TRBD2 | - | CASSSSGGSYEQYF | TGTGCCAGCAGCTCTAGCGGGGGTTCCTACGAGCAGTACTTC
12 | TRBJ2-7 | TRBV2 | TRBD1 | many | CASTGEPYEQYF | TGTGCTTCCACAGGGGAACCCTACGAGCAGTACTTC
15 | TRBJ2-1 | TRBV2 | TRBD1 | - | CASSAGQGDYNEQFF | TGTGCCAGCAGTGCCGGACAGGGGGACTACAATGAGCAGTTCTTC
15 | TRBJ2-3 | TRBV11-2 | TRBD2 | few | CASSSRTSATDTQYF | TGTGCCAGCAGCTCAAGGACTAGCGCAACAGATACGCAGTATTTT
15 | TRBJ1-3 | TRBV5-1 | - | - | CASSRDGSSGNTIYF | TGCGCCAGCAGCCGGGACGGGAGCTCTGGAAACACCATATATTTT
11 | TRBJ2-5 | TRBV6-6 | - | - | CASSPGGTQYF | TGTGCCAGCAGCCCTGGAGGGACCCAGTACTTC
16 | TRBJ2-7 | TRBV30 | TRBD2 | - | CAWGARGGTSSYEQYF | TGTGCCTGGGGAGCCCGCGGGGGAACTAGCTCCTACGAGCAGTACTTC
17 | TRBJ1-2 | TRBV6-2/TRBV6-3 | - | - | CASSYGGVPGGYYGYTF | TGTGCCAGCAGTTACGGGGGAGTCCCCGGGGGATACTATGGCTACACCTTC
18 | TRBJ2-3 | TRBV9 | TRBD2 | - | CASSVSRTSGRATDTQYF | TGTGCCAGCAGCGTTTCGAGAACTAGCGGGAGGGCGACAGATACGCAGTATTTT
14 | TRBJ2-7 | TRBV6-1 | TRBD2 | - | CASSERTSGGEQYF | TGTGCCAGCAGTGAAAGGACTAGCGGCGGCGAGCAGTACTTC
15 | TRBJ2-3 | TRBV28 | TRBD2 | - | CASSFGGSLADTQYF | TGTGCCAGCAGTTTTGGCGGGAGCCTCGCAGATACGCAGTATTTT
15 | TRBJ1-1 | TRBV6-5 | - | - | CASSYKGHANTEAFF | TGTGCCAGCAGTTACAAGGGACACGCCAACACTGAAGCTTTCTTT
14 | TRBJ2-7 | TRBV6-5 | TRBD1 | - | CASRDAQGSYEQYF | TGTGCCAGCAGAGATGCACAGGGGTCCTACGAGCAGTACTTC
17 | TRBJ1-5 | TRBV7-9 | - | - | CASSLFAGKEGNQPQHF | TGTGCCAGCAGCTTATTCGCAGGGAAAGAAGGCAATCAGCCCCAGCATTTT
17 | TRBJ2-7 | TRBV10-3 | TRBD1 | - | CAISPRLVGQGVGEQYF | TGTGCCATCAGCCCCCGTCTAGTGGGACAGGGGGTAGGCGAGCAGTACTTC
12 | TRBJ2-3 | TRBV30 | - | - | CAWNNKETTQYF | TGTGCCTGGAACAATAAGGAGACTACGCAGTATTTT
14 | TRBJ2-3 | TRBV11-3 | - | once | CASSSGRSTDTQYF | TGTGCCAGCAGCTCCGGTCGTAGCACAGATACGCAGTATTTT
15 | TRBJ1-6 | TRBV28 | TRBD1 | - | CASSSRQGADSPLHF | TGTGCCAGCAGCTCCAGACAGGGGGCGGATTCACCCCTCCACTTT
14 | TRBJ2-7 | TRBV5-1 | TRBD2 | - | CASSQGTSVSEQYF | TGCGCCAGCAGCCAAGGGACTAGCGTTTCCGAGCAGTACTTC
12 | TRBJ2-7 | TRBV4-2 | - | - | CASSQDKYEQYF | TGTGCCAGCAGCCAAGATAAATACGAGCAGTACTTC
13 | TRBJ1-4 | TRBV30 | - | once | CASQTTTNEKLFF | TGTGCCAGCCAGACAACTACTAATGAAAAACTGTTTTTT
13 | TRBJ1-1 | TRBV2 | - | - | CASSEGRNTEAFF | TGTGCCAGCAGTGAGGGGAGGAACACTGAAGCTTTCTTT
13 | TRBJ2-7 | TRBV5-6 | TRBD2 | - | CASSPLAVNEQYF | TGTGCCAGCAGCCCACTAGCGGTTAACGAGCAGTACTTC
13 | TRBJ1-2 | TRBV27 | - | - | CASKKGGIYGYTF | TGTGCCAGCAAAAAAGGAGGAATCTATGGCTACACCTTC
13 | TRBJ1-1 | TRBV6-5 | - | - | CASSYSPEGGAFF | TGTGCCAGCAGTTACTCGCCGGAGGGGGGGGCTTTCTTT
16 | TRBJ1-5 | TRBV4-1 | TRBD1 | - | CASSQGLAGGIQPQHF | TGCGCCAGCAGCCAAGGGCTGGCAGGGGGCATTCAGCCCCAGCATTTT
16 | TRBJ2-5 | TRBV6-5 | TRBD2 | - | CASSYSWLAVQETQYF | TGTGCCAGCAGTTACTCTTGGCTAGCGGTACAAGAGACCCAGTACTTC
15 | TRBJ1-5 | TRBV13 | TRBD1 | - | CASSLGQGVGQPQHF | TGTGCCAGCAGCTTAGGACAGGGGGTTGGTCAGCCCCAGCATTTT
15 | TRBJ1-5 | TRBV19 | - | once | CASSITQGSNQPQHF | TGTGCCAGTAGTATAACGCAGGGAAGCAATCAGCCCCAGCATTTT
14 | TRBJ2-1 | TRBV19 | TRBD2 | - | CASKGIAGGNEQFF | TGTGCCAGTAAGGGAATAGCGGGGGGGAATGAGCAGTTCTTC
18 | TRBJ2-1 | TRBV3-1/TRBV3-2 | TRBD2 | - | CASSDTKQSAGAYNEQFF | TGTGCCAGCAGCGACACGAAACAATCAGCGGGGGCCTACAATGAGCAGTTCTTC
16 | TRBJ2-4 | TRBV7-2 | TRBD2 | once | CASSPWEGLGGNIQYF | TGTGCCAGCAGCCCCTGGGAGGGACTCGGTGGAAACATTCAGTACTTC
16 | TRBJ2-1 | TRBV7-2 | - | - | CASSLLGTQGNNEQFF | TGTGCCAGCAGCTTATTAGGGACCCAGGGGAACAATGAGCAGTTCTTC